The clone carrying this T cell receptor (beta chain) was observed many times. Its antigen remains unidentified. These data are taken from a study of CD8 T cells in ankylosing spondylitis. Study-wide findings and caveats: Clones tied to disease were said to be significantly enriched in matched ankylosing spondylitis synovial fluid. Within ankylosing spondylitis blood, a TCR beta motif made up of eight or nine highly homologous variants appeared to be characteristic. A subset of motif variants has previously been described in the synovial fluid and blood of reactive arthritis.

Trimming removed 4 bases at V and 4 bases at J, with 5 bases between. Per the germline V gene, CDR1 is SQVTM and CDR2 is ANQGSEA. The CDR3 contains 12 residues. Using quantitative 5'-RACE with molecular barcodes, the authors made TCR beta libraries. TCRdb reprocessed the 5' RACE reads with MiXCR, giving one entry per CDR3 protein. There are 450,000 to 550,000 distinct CDR3 sequences in the sample; about 5.2% occur only once, and around 3.4% lies in the top ten. This receptor was obtained from a male donor with ankylosing spondylitis. The genes are TRBV29-1 and TRBJ2-6; D not resolved. The sample taken for sequencing was blood, either unsorted or a sorted T cell fraction (not recorded which). CDR3 region: CSVGSGANVLTF. The CDR3 DNA is TGCAGCGTTGGGTCAGGGGCCAACGTCCTGACTTTC.